This T cell receptor beta chain stems from a study of control samples from healthy donors and cancer patients. Here immunoSEQ multiplex PCR was the method, and the copy in TCRdb shows in-frame clones only, minus some. The sample includes roughly 120,000 clones, more than 85% of them seen just once. The CDR3 spans 11 residues. V lost 7 bases and J 9 bases, leaving 13 bases between the germline ends. Germline CDR1 reads SQVTM; CDR2 reads ANQGSEA. This TCR came from a young man in good health. V is TRBV29-1 and J is TRBJ2-1; D gene ambiguous. The sample comprised blood. The CDR3 reads CSAQYSSEQFF. The CDR3 bases are TGCAGCGCCCAGTACAGCAGTGAGCAGTTCTTC.